The present T cell receptor (beta chain) was sequenced within a study of blood T cell repertoires in COVID-19 (dated by TCRdb to the early 2020s). Study-wide context: Samples covering the acute and convalescent phases of COVID-19 were provided by collaborators in the United States, Italy and Spain. The material from the prospective study consisted of cDNA or gDNA derived from T cells, B-cell-depleted T cells, or PBMCs. The samples were drawn from two sources: the first 160 participants of the ongoing ImmuneRACE study, and fewer than 1,500 subjects contributed by 6 global collaborators. Subjects who had been exposed to COVID-19, were actively infected with it, or had recovered from it provided the deeply sampled blood TCRbeta repertoires that made up the dataset. Where HLA class I and class II types were available, the types were taken from metadata supplied by the sample provider, not from assay-based typing. A de-identified subject ID, COVID-19 status, age in years and sex were almost always included in the sample metadata. The repertoires were released in a freely available public database intended as a resource for research on the immune response to SARS-CoV-2. Results and caveats for the whole study, not just this receptor: The amount of clinical and demographic metadata varied by source and participant and was provided uncurated.

CDR1 and CDR2 are read off the germline V gene as SGDLS and YYNGEE. Ends trimmed: V by 4 bases, J by 2 bases; bases unmatched to a gene: 6. The CDR3 sequence holds 17 residues, the cysteine and phenylalanine included. Here the CDR3 DNA is all that survives: 51 bases in frame from base 1. TCRbeta CDR3 regions were amplified from genomic DNA by means of the immunoSEQ Assay, a bias-controlled multiplex PCR. As for how the authors treated the data: Within the assay, amplification of reference gene primers was used to estimate how many nucleated cells each sample contained. Sequence reads were collapsed and filtered to measure the absolute abundance of every unique TCRbeta CDR3 rearrangement. For each sample, productive Simpson clonality was calculated by taking the square root of Simpson's diversity index across productive rearrangements. This is the immuneACCESS table as TCRdb keeps it, with only in-frame sequences that have V and J called. A part of the clones is gone; compared with another copy, unresolved V genes explain less than half, and the rest is unexplained. That table is the source of V, J and clone size, and D and trimming were worked out from the DNA. This sample has about 150,000 clones in its table, and about 86% of those were observed once. Together, the top ten hold more than 3% of the sample.

Whole blood was collected in K2EDTA tubes by collaborating institutions according to the institutions' own protocols. For TCRbeta analysis, collaborators shipped samples as frozen whole blood, isolated PBMCs, or DNA extracted from either of those sample types. Worth noting for this clone: The antigen it recognizes is unknown. Base quality data are lacking; no much larger clone is found one base away.

The sequence is built from TRBV9 and TRBJ2-3; 14 junctional bases match TRBD2. Sequences were obtained from peripheral blood. This receptor was taken from a man aged 65-85 years with acute or convalescent COVID-19. The CDR3: CASSTRTSGRYTDTQYF. DNA sequence: TGTGCCAGCAGCACCCGGACTAGCGGGAGGTACACAGATACGCAGTATTTT.